These 7 T cell receptor beta chains originate from one sample sequenced in a study of T cells after yellow fever vaccination. MiXCR, run by TCRdb on the 5' RACE reads, gives a single entry per CDR3 protein. The table lists hundreds of thousands of distinct CDR3 sequences, roughly an eighth of them singletons. Material: PBMCs, obtained on the day of the yellow fever booster vaccination. The source of these receptors is a man aged 25-40 years who received the YFV17D yellow fever vaccine.

This clonotype was observed a handful of times. This chain links TRBV25-1 with TRBJ2-2; 7 bases align to TRBD1. The CDR3 is 19 residues long. Per the germline V gene, CDR1 is MGHDK and CDR2 is SYGVNS. J gave up 4 bases and V 4 bases, and 18 bases lay outside the gene matches. CDR3 in amino acids: CASSVYFGEQGMSTGELFF. In DNA, the CDR3 is TGTGCCAGCAGTGTATATTTTGGTGAACAGGGGATGTCCACCGGGGAGCTGTTTTTT. The full variable domain, rest sourced from reference TRBV25-1 and TRBJ2-2, is EADIYQTPRYLVIGTGKKITLECSQTMGHDKMYWYQQDPGMELHLIHYSYGVNSTEKGDLSSESTVSRIRTEHFPLTLESARPSHTSQYLCASSVYFGEQGMSTGELFFGEGSRLTVL.

The chain combines TRBV11-2 with TRBJ2-5; D may be TRBD2 (5 bases). The V and J ends lost 7 bases and 4 bases respectively, with 13 bases between them. Germline V lookup: CDR1 SGHAT, CDR2 FQNNGV. The CDR3 sequence is 13 residues long. The CDR3 loop reads CASTPEVPETQYF. The DNA of the CDR3 is TGTGCCAGCACCCCGGAGGTACCAGAGACCCAGTACTTC.

The chain is built from TRBV12-3 or TRBV12-4 and TRBJ2-7; tentative D call: TRBD2 (5 bases). This CDR3 comprises 14 residues. V lost 4 bases to trimming and J lost 0 bases, with 10 bases between them. The CDR3 region is CASSSAVTSYEQYF. The DNA for the CDR3 is TGTGCCAGCAGTTCAGCGGTTACCTCCTACGAGCAGTACTTC.

The chain recombines TRBV28 with TRBJ2-1; 10 positions match TRBD2. The germline CDR1 and CDR2 sequences are MDHEN and SYDVKM. The CDR3 runs to 17 residues. Losses at the gene ends were 6 bases for V and 4 bases for J; bases not matched to a gene: 12. As DNA, the CDR3 is TGTGCCAGCAGCCGCCAACTAGCGGGACCGAAATACAATGAGCAGTTCTTC. It translates to CASSRQLAGPKYNEQFF. Combining the CDR3 with reference TRBV28 and TRBJ2-1 gives the whole variable domain DVKVTQSSRYLVKRTGEKVFLECVQDMDHENMFWYRQDPGLGLRLIYFSYDVKMKEKGDIPEGYSVSREKKERFSLILESASTNQTSMYLCASSRQLAGPKYNEQFFGPGTRLTVL.

The chain is built from TRBV7-2 and TRBJ2-7, with D possibly called TRBD1 or TRBD2 (5 bases each). CDR3 length: 16 residues. Trimming took off 4 bases at V and 0 bases at J, with 16 bases between the two ends. Per the germline V gene, CDR1 is SGHTA and CDR2 is FQGNSA. The CDR3 DNA reads TGTGCCAGCAGCTACTCCGGGACCTCTAGCTCCTACGAGCAGTACTTC. Translated, it gives CASSYSGTSSSYEQYF.

The chain carries TRBV12-3 or TRBV12-4 and TRBJ2-1, with TRBD2 identical over 8 bases. The V and J ends lost 8 bases and 6 bases, in that order; junction bases with no gene match: 9. This CDR3 is built from 14 residues. The DNA of the CDR3 is TGTGCCAGCTCAAAGCTAGCGGGTGGCAATGAGCAGTTCTTC. This sequence encodes CASSKLAGGNEQFF.

This clonotype occurred many times. The chain is built from TRBV20-1 and TRBJ2-7, with D hard to call. The CDR3 is made up of 14 amino acids. Trimming pared 3 bases from V and 4 bases from J, leaving 16 bases between. Per germline, CDR1 DFQATT and CDR2 SNEGSKA (reference sequence). In DNA form, the CDR3 reads TGCAGTGCTAGTGAATCAAGAATGCTGTACGAGCAGTACTTC. Residues: CSASESRMLYEQYF.